The entry below gives a single T cell receptor (beta chain) sequence along with its context. What it binds is unknown. CDR1 and CDR2 from the germline V gene are SQVTM and ANQGSEA. The CDR3 runs 13 residues. The V and J ends lost 4 bases and 7 bases respectively, with 14 bases between them. The entry originates in a study of T cell responses to AZD1222 COVID-19 vaccine. Whole-study findings and limits: Of the AZD1222 recipients, only 5 or 6 were seropositive at baseline. Repertoires were collected only later (after the peak T cell response had occurred).

Libraries were prepared by immunoSEQ multiplex PCR; TCRdb keeps only in-frame clonotypes and omits some of them. The sample yields under 35,000 clones, roughly nine tenths seen once. This chain connects TRBV29-1 to TRBJ1-5; D unresolved. The sample here was peripheral blood, taken on day 0 of AZD1222 vaccination. The receptor's source is an adult in good health. This CDR3 is CSVGTLSGQPQHF. CDR3 coding DNA: TGCAGCGTTGGAACACTCTCCGGGCAGCCCCAGCATTTT.